This T cell receptor (beta chain) is drawn from a study of molecular identifiers for immune sequencing clone quantification. General study points: Clones that had above 20 RNA copies took up over 99% of effector molecules but under 1% in naive cells.

CDR1 and CDR2 (germline): LGHNA, YSLEER. This CDR3 has 14 residues. One entry per CDR3 protein results from TCRdb running MiXCR on the PCR reads. Among 70,000 to 95,000 distinct CDR3 sequences listed, around 17% were seen once. As to this clonotype: The antigen is not known. This clone may be a read error of a much larger clone one base away.

This TCR was recovered from a human donor in good health. Some libraries in this study had Jurkat cell RNA spiked in. Material: naive CD8+ T cells from blood, with Jurkat cell RNA spiked in. As for subset: FACS-sorted CD8+CD4-CCR7+CD45RA+ naive T cells. The chain uses TRBV4-3 and TRBJ2-1, with TRBD2 matching 10 bases. CDR3 DNA sequence: TGCGTCAGCAGCCCAGGGACTAGCGTCAATGAGCAGTTCTTC. Translation gives CVSSPGTSVNEQFF.